The clone carrying this T cell receptor (beta chain) was detected a few times. The target antigen is unknown. These data originate in a study of cytomegalovirus exposure and HLA in healthy donors. Germline V gene data show CDR1 as MNHNS and CDR2 as SASEGT. The CDR3 has 14 amino acids. V was trimmed by 6 bases and J by 3 bases, leaving 14 bases between them. General study findings and limits: Reports showed the classifier diagnosing cytomegalovirus status with high specificity and sensitivity. TCR beta chains numbering some 160 were designated cytomegalovirus-associated.

The data were produced by immunoSEQ multiplex PCR, yet TCRdb's version contains in-frame clones alone and is incomplete. This table holds roughly 90,000 clones, roughly 85% found once. What was sequenced was PBMCs. The J gene is TRBJ1-2, the V gene TRBV6-1, with a weak D call TRBD1 (6 bases). The source of this sequence is a young man in good health and CMV-seropositive. CDR3 bases: TGTGCCAGCAGACGACAGGTTATGGACTATGGCTACACCTTC. It encodes CASRRQVMDYGYTF.